The 18 T cell receptor beta chains listed next were all sequenced from one sample in a study of technical replicates of blood from several donors. Some clones are missing from TCRdb's copy, which holds only in-frame ones; the method was immunoSEQ multiplex PCR. In the table there are some 56,000 clones, around 93% of which are singletons. The specimen sequenced was PBMCs. All receptors derive from a human donor in good health. Some clones in this sample may be carry-over from other donors' samples.

This rearrangement joins TRBV7-6 to TRBJ2-5; 7 bases line up with TRBD2. The V gene end was trimmed by 4 bases and the J gene end by 1 base; junction bases not matched to a gene: 15. Germline CDR1 is SGHVS and CDR2 is FNYEAQ. This CDR3 has 18 residues. This CDR3 is CASSWGSRASGTQETQYF. The CDR3 DNA sequence: TGTGCCAGCAGCTGGGGGTCCAGGGCTAGCGGAACCCAAGAGACCCAGTACTTC.

J is TRBJ1-4 and V is TRBV19; TRBD1 agrees at 9 bases. With 7 bases clipped from V and 6 bases from J, the junction kept 6 bases outside the gene matches. Germline V gene data show CDR1 as LNHDA and CDR2 as SQIVND (reference sequence). The CDR3 is made up of 14 amino acids. In nucleotides, the CDR3 is TGTGCCAGTAAACCACAGGGGGCTGATGAAAAACTGTTTTTT. The encoded protein is CASKPQGADEKLFF.

The chain recombines TRBV2 with TRBJ2-7, with TRBD2 matching 11 bases. The CDR3 length is 14 residues. Germline values: CDR1 SNHLY, CDR2 FYNNEI. Trimming at V came to 8 bases and at J to 2 bases, leaving 5 bases not matched to a gene. The CDR3 sequence: CASQKLAGAYEQYF. In nucleotides, the CDR3 is TGTGCCAGCCAAAAACTAGCGGGAGCCTACGAGCAGTACTTC.

The chain is built from TRBV7-2 and TRBJ2-5; maybe TRBD2 (6 bases). Germline assignment: CDR1 SGHTA and CDR2 FQGNSA. The V gene lost 5 bases and the J gene lost 5 bases, with 18 bases spanning the gap. This CDR3 is 15 amino acids long. This CDR3 reads CASSTLGTPLETQYF. In DNA, the CDR3 is TGTGCCAGCAGCACCCTTGGGACTCCCTTGGAGACCCAGTACTTC.

J is TRBJ1-1 and V is TRBV9, with D possibly being TRBD1 (5 bases). This CDR3 is built from 15 residues. Germline assignment: CDR1 SGDLS and CDR2 YYNGEE. Trimming left V 0 bases short and J 5 bases short, with 14 bases between. Here the CDR3 reads CASSVGFSGGTEAFF. DNA of the CDR3: TGTGCCAGCAGCGTAGGATTCAGCGGGGGAACTGAAGCTTTCTTT.

The genes are TRBV11-1 and TRBJ2-7; tentative D call: TRBD2 (6 bases). This CDR3 is built from 15 residues. Trimming cost V 5 bases and J 4 bases, with 18 bases left between them. Looked up from germline, CDR1 is SGHAT and CDR2 is FQDESV (reference sequence). The CDR3 region is CASSDTGSGRYEQYF. In DNA, the CDR3 is TGTGCCAGCAGCGATACGGGTTCTGGGAGGTACGAGCAGTACTTC.

J is TRBJ2-5 and V is TRBV9; TRBD2 matches at 12 bases. The junction had 10 bases not matched to a gene; V was cut back by 2 bases and J by 5 bases. The CDR3 length is 17 residues. Germline loops: CDR1 SGDLS, CDR2 YYNGEE. For the CDR3, the DNA is TGTGCCAGCAGCGTGGGGTCTAGCGGGGGGGCTATTGAGACCCAGTACTTC. Translating gives CASSVGSSGGAIETQYF.

The chain is built from TRBV6-1 and TRBJ2-1; a possible D gene is TRBD1 (6 bases). Germline assignment: CDR1 MNHNS and CDR2 SASEGT. Trimming left V 4 bases short and J 6 bases short, with 10 bases between. This CDR3 comprises 13 residues. CDR3 loop: CASSGTEVNEQFF. The CDR3 coding sequence is TGTGCCAGCAGTGGGACAGAAGTCAATGAGCAGTTCTTC.

The chain has TRBV7-6 and TRBJ2-2, with 8 bases that match TRBD1. Germline-derived CDR1 and CDR2 are SGHVS and FNYEAQ. After removal of 5 bases from V and 5 bases from J, the junction contained 7 bases not matched to a gene. The CDR3 totals 15 residues. The CDR3 here is CASSPGQGKTGELFF. CDR3 DNA sequence: TGTGCCAGCAGCCCCGGACAGGGAAAGACCGGGGAGCTGTTTTTT.

The genes are TRBV5-1 and TRBJ2-7, with 10 bases that match TRBD1. The germline V gene encodes CDR1 SGHRS and CDR2 YFSETQ. The CDR3 sequence is 18 residues long. J was trimmed by 4 bases and V by 1 base; bases with no gene match: 14. CDR3 nucleotide sequence: TGCGCCAGCAGCTTGTGGGACAGGGGAACGGCGATCCCTTACGAGCAGTACTTC. Protein: CASSLWDRGTAIPYEQYF.

J is TRBJ2-3 and V is TRBV14; D gene ambiguous. From germline, CDR1 is SGHDN and CDR2 FVKESK. Trimming left V 1 base short and J 0 bases short, with 8 bases between. The CDR3 length is 15 residues. In DNA, the CDR3 is TGTGCCAGCAGCCAAGTCAGTCTGAGCACAGATACGCAGTATTTT. Translated, it gives CASSQVSLSTDTQYF.

The rearrangement joins TRBV19 to TRBJ2-5; D is unresolved. Germline V gene lookup returns CDR1 LNHDA and CDR2 SQIVND (reference sequence). The CDR3 contains 13 residues. V was cut by 3 bases and J by 1 base, with 6 bases left in between. The CDR3 here is CASSMGSQETQYF. DNA of the CDR3: TGTGCCAGTAGTATGGGCAGCCAAGAGACCCAGTACTTC.

This chain links TRBV20-1 with TRBJ2-7, with D possibly TRBD2 on 6 matching bases. The CDR3 length is 11 residues. The germline V gene encodes CDR1 DFQATT and CDR2 SNEGSKA (reference sequence). Trimming removed 3 bases at V and 7 bases at J, with 10 bases between. CDR3 sequence (DNA): TGCAGTGCTAGTTTAGCGGAAGAGCAGTACTTC. Amino acid sequence: CSASLAEEQYF.

The chain is built from TRBV27 and TRBJ1-1; the match to TRBD1 covers 7 bases. The germline V gene has CDR1 MNHEY and CDR2 SMNVEV (reference sequence). This CDR3 has 14 amino acids. With V trimmed by 5 bases and J by 1 base, 4 bases remained unmatched. CDR3 bases: TGTGCCAGCAGTCCAGACAGGGCGAACACTGAAGCTTTCTTT. Its protein product is CASSPDRANTEAFF.

The V gene is TRBV7-9, the J gene TRBJ1-2; 9 positions match TRBD1. This CDR3 comprises 13 residues. The ends lost 5 bases at V and 8 bases at J; junction bases unmatched: 6. Germline V gene lookup returns CDR1 SEHNR and CDR2 FQNEAQ (reference sequence). The CDR3 DNA reads TGTGCCAGCAGCAAAACAGGGGGCGCAGGCTACACCTTC. The encoded protein is CASSKTGGAGYTF.

This chain joins TRBV4-1 and TRBJ2-1; TRBD2 might be the D (6 bases). Trimming removed 4 bases from V and 2 bases from J, with 15 bases in between. This CDR3 is built from 16 residues. Germline loops: CDR1 MGHRA, CDR2 YSYEKL. The CDR3 DNA sequence: TGCGCCAGCAGCCGAGGGAGTAGCGGCGCCTACAATGAGCAGTTCTTC. Translating gives CASSRGSSGAYNEQFF.

The table lists this clone with a few counts. V and J are TRBV5-1 and TRBJ2-7, with TRBD2 as a possible D gene (5 bases). Between the trimmed V and J ends, which lost 0 bases and 5 bases, there was a span of 9 bases. Per the germline V gene, CDR1 is SGHRS and CDR2 is YFSETQ. There are 13 residues in the CDR3. CDR3 nucleotides: TGCGCCAGCAGCTTGGAACCCGGGAACGAGCAGTACTTC. Translated: CASSLEPGNEQYF.

The chain couples TRBV12-5 to TRBJ1-2, with 7 bases identical to TRBD1. The CDR3 is made up of 14 amino acids. V was clipped by 5 bases and J by 8 bases; unmatched bases: 11. The germline CDR1 and CDR2 sequences are LGHNT and FRNRAP. For the CDR3, the DNA is TGTGCTAGTGGTCCCTTAACGGGACAGCTAGGCTACACCTTC. Protein product: CASGPLTGQLGYTF.